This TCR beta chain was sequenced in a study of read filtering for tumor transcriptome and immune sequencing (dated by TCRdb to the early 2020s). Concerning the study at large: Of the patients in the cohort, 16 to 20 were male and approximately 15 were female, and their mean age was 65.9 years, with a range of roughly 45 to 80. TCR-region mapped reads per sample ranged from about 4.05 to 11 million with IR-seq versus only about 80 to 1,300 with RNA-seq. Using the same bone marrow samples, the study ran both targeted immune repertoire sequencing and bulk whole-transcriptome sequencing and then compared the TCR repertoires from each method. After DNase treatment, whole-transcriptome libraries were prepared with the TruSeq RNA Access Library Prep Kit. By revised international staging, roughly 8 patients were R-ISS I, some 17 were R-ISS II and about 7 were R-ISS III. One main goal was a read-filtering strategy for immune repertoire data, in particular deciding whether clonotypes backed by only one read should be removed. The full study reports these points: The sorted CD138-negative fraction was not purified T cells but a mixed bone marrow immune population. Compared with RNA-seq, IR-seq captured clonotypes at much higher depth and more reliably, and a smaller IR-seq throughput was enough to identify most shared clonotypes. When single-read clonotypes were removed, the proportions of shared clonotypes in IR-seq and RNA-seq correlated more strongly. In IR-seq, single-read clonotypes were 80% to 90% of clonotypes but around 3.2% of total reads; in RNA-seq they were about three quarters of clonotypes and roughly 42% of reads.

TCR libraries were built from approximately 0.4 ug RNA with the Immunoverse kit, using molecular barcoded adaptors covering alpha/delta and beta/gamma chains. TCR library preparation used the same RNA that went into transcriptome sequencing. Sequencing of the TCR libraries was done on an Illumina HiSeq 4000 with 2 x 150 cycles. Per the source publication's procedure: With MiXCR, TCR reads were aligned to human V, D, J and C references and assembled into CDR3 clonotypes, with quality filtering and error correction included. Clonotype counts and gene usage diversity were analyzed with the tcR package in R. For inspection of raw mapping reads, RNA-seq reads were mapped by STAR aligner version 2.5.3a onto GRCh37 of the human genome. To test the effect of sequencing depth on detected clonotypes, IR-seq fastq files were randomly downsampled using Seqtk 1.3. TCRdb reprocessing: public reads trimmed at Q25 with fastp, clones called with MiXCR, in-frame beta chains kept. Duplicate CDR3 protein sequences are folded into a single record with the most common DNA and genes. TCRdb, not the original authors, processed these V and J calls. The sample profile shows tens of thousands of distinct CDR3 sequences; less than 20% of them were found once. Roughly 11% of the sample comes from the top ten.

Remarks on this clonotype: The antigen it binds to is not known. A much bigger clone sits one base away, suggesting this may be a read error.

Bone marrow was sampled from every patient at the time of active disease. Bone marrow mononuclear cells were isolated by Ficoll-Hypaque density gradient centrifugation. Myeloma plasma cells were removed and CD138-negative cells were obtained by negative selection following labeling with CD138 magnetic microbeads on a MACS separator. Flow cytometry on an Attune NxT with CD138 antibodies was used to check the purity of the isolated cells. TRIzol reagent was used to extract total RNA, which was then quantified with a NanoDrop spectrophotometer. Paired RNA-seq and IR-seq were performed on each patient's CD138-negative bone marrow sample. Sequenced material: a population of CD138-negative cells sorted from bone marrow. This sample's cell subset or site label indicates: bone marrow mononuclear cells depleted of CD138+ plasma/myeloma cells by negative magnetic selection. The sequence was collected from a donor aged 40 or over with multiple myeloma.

CDR3 loop: CAGSLWSGGSTGELFF. DNA sequence: TGTGCCGGCAGTTTATGGTCGGGAGGGAGCACCGGGGAGCTGTTTTTT. The V gene is TRBV27 and the J gene is TRBJ2-2; a stretch of 8 junction bases matches TRBD2. From cysteine to phenylalanine, the CDR3 is 16 amino acids long. CDR3 DNA only is kept here, 48 bases in frame from base 1. The germline V gene (reference sequence) supplies CDR1 MNHEY and CDR2 SMNVEV.